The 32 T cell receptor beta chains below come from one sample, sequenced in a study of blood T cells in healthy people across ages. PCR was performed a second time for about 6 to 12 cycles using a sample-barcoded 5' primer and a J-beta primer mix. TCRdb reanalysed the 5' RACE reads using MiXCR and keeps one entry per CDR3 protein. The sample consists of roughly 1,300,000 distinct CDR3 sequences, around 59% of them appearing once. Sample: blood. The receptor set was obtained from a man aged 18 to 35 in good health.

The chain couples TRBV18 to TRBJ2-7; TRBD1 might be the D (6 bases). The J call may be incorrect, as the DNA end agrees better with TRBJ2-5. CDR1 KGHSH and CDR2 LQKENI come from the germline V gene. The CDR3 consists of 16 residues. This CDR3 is CASSPPGQPFQETQYF. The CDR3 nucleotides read TGTGCCAGCTCACCACCGGGACAACCTTTCCAAGAGACCCAGTACTTC.

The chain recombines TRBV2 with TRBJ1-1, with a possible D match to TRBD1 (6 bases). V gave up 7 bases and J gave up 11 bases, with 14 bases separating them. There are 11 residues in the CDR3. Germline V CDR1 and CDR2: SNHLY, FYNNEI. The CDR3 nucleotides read TGTGCCAGCATCCGACAGGCCCGCGCTTTCTTT. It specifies CASIRQARAFF. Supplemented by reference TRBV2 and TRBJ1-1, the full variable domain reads EPEVTQTPSHQVTQMGQEVILRCVPISNHLYFYWYRQILGQKVEFLVSFYNNEISEKSEIFDDQFSVERPDGSNFTLKIRSTKLEDSAMYFCASIRQARAFFGQGTRLTVV.

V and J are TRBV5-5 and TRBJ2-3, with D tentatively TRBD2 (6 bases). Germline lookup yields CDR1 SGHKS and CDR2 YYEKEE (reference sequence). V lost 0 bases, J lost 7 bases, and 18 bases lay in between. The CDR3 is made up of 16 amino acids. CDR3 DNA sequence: TGTGCCAGCAGCTTGGCCGGGGGTATGGGGATCAATACGCAGTATTTT. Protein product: CASSLAGGMGINTQYF.

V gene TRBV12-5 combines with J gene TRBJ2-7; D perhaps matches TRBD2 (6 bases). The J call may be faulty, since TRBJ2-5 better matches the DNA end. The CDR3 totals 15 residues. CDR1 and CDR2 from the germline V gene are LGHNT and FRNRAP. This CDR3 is CASGSPLSGAATQYF. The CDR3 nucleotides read TGTGCTAGTGGTTCCCCACTATCGGGAGCGGCGACCCAGTACTTC.

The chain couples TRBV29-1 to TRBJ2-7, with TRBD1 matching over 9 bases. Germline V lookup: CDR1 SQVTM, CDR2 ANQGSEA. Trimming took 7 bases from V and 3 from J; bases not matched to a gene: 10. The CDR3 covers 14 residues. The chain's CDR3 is CSAEAMTGGYEQYF. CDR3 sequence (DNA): TGCAGCGCCGAGGCCATGACAGGGGGCTACGAGCAGTACTTC.

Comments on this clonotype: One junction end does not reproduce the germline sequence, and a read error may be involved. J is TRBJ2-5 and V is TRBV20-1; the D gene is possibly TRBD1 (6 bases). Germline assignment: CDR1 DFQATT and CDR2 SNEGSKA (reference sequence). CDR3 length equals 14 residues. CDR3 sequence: CSARAGEVQETQYF. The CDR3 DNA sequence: TGCAGTGCGAGAGCAGGGGAAGTTCAAGAGACCCAGTACTTC.

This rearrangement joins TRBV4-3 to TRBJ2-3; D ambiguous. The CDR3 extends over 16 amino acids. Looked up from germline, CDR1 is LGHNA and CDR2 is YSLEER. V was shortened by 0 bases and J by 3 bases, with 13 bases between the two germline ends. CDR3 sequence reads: CASSQEEGLRTDTQYF. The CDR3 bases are TGCGCCAGCAGCCAAGAGGAAGGGTTGAGAACAGATACGCAGTATTTT.

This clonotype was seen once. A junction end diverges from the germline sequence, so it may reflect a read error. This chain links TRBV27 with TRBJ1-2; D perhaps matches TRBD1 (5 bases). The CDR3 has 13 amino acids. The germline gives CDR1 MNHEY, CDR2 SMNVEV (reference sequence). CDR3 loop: CVSSVSGDYGYTF. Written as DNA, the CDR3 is TGTGTCAGCAGTGTATCGGGGGACTATGGCTACACCTTC.

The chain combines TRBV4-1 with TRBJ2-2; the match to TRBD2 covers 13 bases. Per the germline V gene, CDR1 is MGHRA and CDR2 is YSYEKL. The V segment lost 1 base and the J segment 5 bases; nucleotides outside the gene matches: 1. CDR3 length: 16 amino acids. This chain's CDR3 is CASSQGGLAGTGELFF. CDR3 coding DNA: TGCGCCAGCAGCCAAGGGGGACTAGCGGGGACCGGGGAGCTGTTTTTT.

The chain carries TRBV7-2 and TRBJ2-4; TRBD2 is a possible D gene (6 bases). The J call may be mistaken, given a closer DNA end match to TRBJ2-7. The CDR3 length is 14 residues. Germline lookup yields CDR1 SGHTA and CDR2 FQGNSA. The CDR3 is CASSPSWGDYEQYF. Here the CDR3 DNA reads TGTGCCAGCAGCCCGAGCTGGGGGGACTACGAGCAGTACTTC.

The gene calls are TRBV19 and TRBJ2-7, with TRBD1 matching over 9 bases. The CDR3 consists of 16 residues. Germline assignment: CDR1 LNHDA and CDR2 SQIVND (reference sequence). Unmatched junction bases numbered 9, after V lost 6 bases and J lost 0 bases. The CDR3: CASSPGTGTYSYEQYF. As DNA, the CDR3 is TGTGCCAGTAGCCCCGGGACAGGGACTTACTCCTACGAGCAGTACTTC.

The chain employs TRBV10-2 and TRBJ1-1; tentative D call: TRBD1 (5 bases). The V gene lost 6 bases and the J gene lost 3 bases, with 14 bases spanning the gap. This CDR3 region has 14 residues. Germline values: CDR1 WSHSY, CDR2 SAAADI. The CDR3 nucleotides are TGCGCCAGCAGGGACTACAGGAGGGACACTGAAGCTTTCTTT. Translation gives CASRDYRRDTEAFF.

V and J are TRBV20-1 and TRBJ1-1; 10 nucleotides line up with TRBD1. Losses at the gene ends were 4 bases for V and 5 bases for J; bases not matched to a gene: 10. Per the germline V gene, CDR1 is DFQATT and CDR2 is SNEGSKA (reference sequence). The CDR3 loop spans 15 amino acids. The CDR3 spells CSATRQGAVDTEAFF. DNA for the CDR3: TGCAGTGCTACCCGACAGGGGGCGGTGGATACTGAAGCTTTCTTT.

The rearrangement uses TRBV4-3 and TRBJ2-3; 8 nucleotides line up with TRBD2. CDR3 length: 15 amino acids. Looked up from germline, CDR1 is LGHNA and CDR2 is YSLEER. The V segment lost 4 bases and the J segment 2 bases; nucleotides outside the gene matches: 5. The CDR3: CASSLGGGITDTQYF. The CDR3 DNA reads TGCGCCAGCAGCCTCGGCGGGGGGATCACAGATACGCAGTATTTT.

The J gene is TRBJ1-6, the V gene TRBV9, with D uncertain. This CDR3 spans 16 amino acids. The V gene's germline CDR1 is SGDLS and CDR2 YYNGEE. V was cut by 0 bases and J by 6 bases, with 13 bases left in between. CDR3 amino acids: CASSVVRWGSNSPLHF. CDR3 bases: TGTGCCAGCAGCGTAGTTCGTTGGGGAAGTAATTCACCCCTCCACTTT.

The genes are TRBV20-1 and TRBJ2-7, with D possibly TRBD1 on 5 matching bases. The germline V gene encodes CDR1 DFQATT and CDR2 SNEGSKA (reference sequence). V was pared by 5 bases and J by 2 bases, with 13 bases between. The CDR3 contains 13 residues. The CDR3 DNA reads TGCAGTGCTTATCAGACAGCCCCCTACGAGCAGTACTTC. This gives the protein CSAYQTAPYEQYF.

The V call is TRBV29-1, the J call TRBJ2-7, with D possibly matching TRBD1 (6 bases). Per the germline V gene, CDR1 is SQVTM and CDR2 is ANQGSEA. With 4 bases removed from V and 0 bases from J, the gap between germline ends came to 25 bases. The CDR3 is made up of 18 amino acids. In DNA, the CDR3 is TGCAGCGTTGTGACGCTTGGTACACAGGGCCAAAGCTCCTACGAGCAGTACTTC. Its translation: CSVVTLGTQGQSSYEQYF.

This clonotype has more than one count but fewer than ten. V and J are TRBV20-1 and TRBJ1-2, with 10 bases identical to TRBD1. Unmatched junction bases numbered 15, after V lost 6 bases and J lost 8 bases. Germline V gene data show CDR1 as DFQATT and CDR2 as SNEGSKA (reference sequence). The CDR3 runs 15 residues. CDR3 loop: CSAQDPGQGFLGYTF. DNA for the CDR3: TGCAGTGCGCAGGACCCGGGACAGGGGTTCTTGGGCTACACCTTC.

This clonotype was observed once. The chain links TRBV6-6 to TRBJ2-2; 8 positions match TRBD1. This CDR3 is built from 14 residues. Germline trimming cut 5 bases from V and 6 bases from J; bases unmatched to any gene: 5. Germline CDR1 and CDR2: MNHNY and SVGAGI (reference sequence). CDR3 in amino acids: CASSGQGSAGELFF. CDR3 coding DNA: TGTGCCAGCAGTGGACAGGGCTCAGCCGGGGAGCTGTTTTTT.

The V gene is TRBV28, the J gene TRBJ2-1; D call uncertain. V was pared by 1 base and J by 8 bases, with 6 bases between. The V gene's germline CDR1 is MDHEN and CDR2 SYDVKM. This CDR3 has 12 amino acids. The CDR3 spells CASSLLVHEQFF. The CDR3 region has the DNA TGTGCCAGCAGTTTATTGGTTCATGAGCAGTTCTTC. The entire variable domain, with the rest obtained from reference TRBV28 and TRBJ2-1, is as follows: DVKVTQSSRYLVKRTGEKVFLECVQDMDHENMFWYRQDPGLGLRLIYFSYDVKMKEKGDIPEGYSVSREKKERFSLILESASTNQTSMYLCASSLLVHEQFFGPGTRLTVL.

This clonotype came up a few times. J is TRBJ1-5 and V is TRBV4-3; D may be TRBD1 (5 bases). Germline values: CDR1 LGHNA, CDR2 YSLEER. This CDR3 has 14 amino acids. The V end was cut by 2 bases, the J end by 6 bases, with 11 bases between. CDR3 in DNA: TGCGCCAGCAGCCAAAACTGGGACGCTCAGCCCCAGCATTTT. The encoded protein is CASSQNWDAQPQHF.

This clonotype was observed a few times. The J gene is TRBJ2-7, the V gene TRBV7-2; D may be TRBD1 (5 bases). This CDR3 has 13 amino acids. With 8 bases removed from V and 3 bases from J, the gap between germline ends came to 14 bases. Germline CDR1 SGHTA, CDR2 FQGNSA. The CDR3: CASGIQAYYEQYF. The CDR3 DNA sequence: TGTGCCAGCGGAATACAGGCATACTACGAGCAGTACTTC.

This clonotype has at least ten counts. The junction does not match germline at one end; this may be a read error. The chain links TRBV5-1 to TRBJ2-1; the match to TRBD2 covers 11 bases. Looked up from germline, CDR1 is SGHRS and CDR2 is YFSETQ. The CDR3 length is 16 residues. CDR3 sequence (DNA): TGTGCCAGCAGCTTAGGACTAGCGGGCCCCTACAATGAGCAGTTCTTC. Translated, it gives CASSLGLAGPYNEQFF.

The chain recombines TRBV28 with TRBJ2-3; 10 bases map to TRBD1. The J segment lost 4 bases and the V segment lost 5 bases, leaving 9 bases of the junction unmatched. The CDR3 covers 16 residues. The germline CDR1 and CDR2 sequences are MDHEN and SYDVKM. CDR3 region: CASSPKTGGDADTQYF. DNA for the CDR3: TGTGCCAGCAGTCCTAAGACAGGGGGCGACGCAGATACGCAGTATTTT.

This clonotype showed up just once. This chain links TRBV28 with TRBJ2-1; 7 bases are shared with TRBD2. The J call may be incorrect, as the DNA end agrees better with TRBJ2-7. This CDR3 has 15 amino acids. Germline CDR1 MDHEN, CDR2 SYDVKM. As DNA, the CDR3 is TGTGCCAGCAGTTTGAGGCGGGGGATTTACAATGAGCAGTACTTC. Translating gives CASSLRRGIYNEQYF.

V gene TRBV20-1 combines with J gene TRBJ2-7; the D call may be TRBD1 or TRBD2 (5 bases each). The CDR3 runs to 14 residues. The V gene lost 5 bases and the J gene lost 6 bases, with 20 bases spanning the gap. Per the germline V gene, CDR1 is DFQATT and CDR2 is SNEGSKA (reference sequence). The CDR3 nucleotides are TGCAGTGCTTACGGGGCTACTGGTGGACGCGAGCAGTACTTC. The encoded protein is CSAYGATGGREQYF.

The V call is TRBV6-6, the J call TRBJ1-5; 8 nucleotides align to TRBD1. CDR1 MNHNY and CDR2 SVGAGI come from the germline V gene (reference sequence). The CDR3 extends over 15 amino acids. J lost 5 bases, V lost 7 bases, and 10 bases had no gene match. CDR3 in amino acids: CASNGQGRGYQPQHF. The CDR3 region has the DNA TGTGCCAGCAACGGACAGGGACGAGGATATCAGCCCCAGCATTTT.

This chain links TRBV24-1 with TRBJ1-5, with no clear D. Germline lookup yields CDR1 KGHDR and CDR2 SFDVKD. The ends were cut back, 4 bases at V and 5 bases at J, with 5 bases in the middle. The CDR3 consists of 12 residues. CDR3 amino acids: CATSDPDQPQHF. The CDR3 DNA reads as TGTGCCACCAGTGACCCGGATCAGCCCCAGCATTTT.

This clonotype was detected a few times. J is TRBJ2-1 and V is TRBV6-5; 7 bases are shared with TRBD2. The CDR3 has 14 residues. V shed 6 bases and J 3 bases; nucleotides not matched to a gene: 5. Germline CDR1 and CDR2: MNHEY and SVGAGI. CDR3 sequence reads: CASRELAFYNEQFF. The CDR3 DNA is TGTGCCAGCAGGGAACTAGCGTTCTACAATGAGCAGTTCTTC.

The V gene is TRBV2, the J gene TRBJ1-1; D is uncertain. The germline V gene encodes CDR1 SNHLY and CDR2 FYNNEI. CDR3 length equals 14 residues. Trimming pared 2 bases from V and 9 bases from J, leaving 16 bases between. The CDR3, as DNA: TGTGCCAGCAGTGAAAATAGAGGAATAGGGAAAGCTTTCTTT. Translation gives CASSENRGIGKAFF.

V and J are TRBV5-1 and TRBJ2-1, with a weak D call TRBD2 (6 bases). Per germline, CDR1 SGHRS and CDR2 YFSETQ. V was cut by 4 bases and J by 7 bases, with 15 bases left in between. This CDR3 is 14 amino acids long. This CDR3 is CASSRDSNYNEQFF. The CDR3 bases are TGCGCCAGCAGCCGGGACTCCAACTATAATGAGCAGTTCTTC.

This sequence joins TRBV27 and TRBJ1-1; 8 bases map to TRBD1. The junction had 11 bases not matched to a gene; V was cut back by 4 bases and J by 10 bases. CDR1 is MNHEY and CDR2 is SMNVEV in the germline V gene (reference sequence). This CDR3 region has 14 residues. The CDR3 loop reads CASSSGQANLGAFF. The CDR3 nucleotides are TGTGCCAGCAGTTCGGGACAGGCCAATTTGGGAGCTTTCTTT.